This is a list of T cell receptor beta chains from one sample in a study of blood T cell repertoires in COVID-19. Profiling relied on immunoSEQ multiplex PCR, and the TCRdb table lists in-frame clones only, not all of them. The table records under 30,000 clones, 83% of them present only once. Sequencing used peripheral blood. These receptors all stem from a human donor in a cohort sampled during active COVID-19. CDR3s include the opening cysteine and the closing phenylalanine or tryptophan. Each record gives: clone size, D gene, J gene, V gene, CDR3 protein, CDR3 DNA. D genes are given only for firm matches. Only part of the rows carry a size: once, few, many, or a class if the clone is expanded.

size: -; D: -; J: TRBJ1-5; V: TRBV5-1; CDR3: CASSSYPGAEQPQHF; DNA: TGCGCCAGCAGCTCTTACCCAGGGGCGGAGCAGCCCCAGCATTTT
size: -; D: -; J: TRBJ1-4; V: TRBV7-6; CDR3: CASSLLSPVSGATNEKLFF; DNA: TGTGCCAGCAGCTTGTTATCCCCGGTCAGCGGGGCAACTAATGAAAAACTGTTTTTT
size: -; D: -; J: TRBJ2-1; V: TRBV4-2; CDR3: CASSRIAISYNEQFF; DNA: TGTGCCAGCAGCAGAATAGCGATCTCCTACAATGAGCAGTTCTTC
size: -; D: -; J: TRBJ1-5; V: TRBV5-6; CDR3: CASSGTAGVGQPQHF; DNA: TGTGCCAGCAGCGGTACCGCAGGGGTAGGACAGCCCCAGCATTTT
size: -; D: -; J: TRBJ2-7; V: TRBV7-9; CDR3: CASSLGGDEQYF; DNA: TGTGCCAGCAGCTTAGGGGGAGACGAGCAGTACTTC
size: -; D: TRBD2; J: TRBJ2-1; V: TRBV27; CDR3: CASSLSTSGAYNEQFF; DNA: TGTGCCAGCAGTTTATCGACTAGCGGGGCCTACAATGAGCAGTTCTTC
size: -; D: -; J: TRBJ1-6; V: TRBV29-1; CDR3: CSVGGGEGSPLHF; DNA: TGCAGCGTTGGGGGAGGGGAAGGTTCACCCCTCCACTTT
size: -; D: -; J: TRBJ2-2; V: TRBV6-5; CDR3: CASMWWQNTGELFF; DNA: TGTGCCAGCATGTGGTGGCAAAACACCGGGGAGCTGTTTTTT
size: -; D: TRBD1; J: TRBJ1-1; V: TRBV27; CDR3: CASRGTDVPTEAFF; DNA: TGTGCCAGCAGGGGGACAGACGTGCCCACTGAAGCTTTCTTT
size: -; D: TRBD2; J: TRBJ2-7; V: TRBV28; CDR3: CASRRITSGLYEQYF; DNA: TGTGCCAGCAGACGTATCACTAGCGGCCTTTACGAGCAGTACTTC
size: -; D: TRBD1; J: TRBJ2-3; V: TRBV3-1/TRBV3-2; CDR3: CASSPGQTYTDTQYF; DNA: TGTGCCAGCAGCCCGGGACAGACCTACACAGATACGCAGTATTTT
size: -; D: TRBD1; J: TRBJ1-5; V: TRBV19; CDR3: CASRRRTGGQPQHF; DNA: TGTGCCAGTAGACGGAGGACAGGGGGTCAGCCCCAGCATTTT
size: once; D: TRBD1; J: TRBJ1-6; V: TRBV15; CDR3: CATSRDRDRSSPLHF; DNA: TGTGCCACCAGCAGAGATAGGGACAGGTCCTCACCCCTCCACTTT
size: -; D: TRBD2; J: TRBJ2-1; V: TRBV7-9; CDR3: CASSLPVGLAAYNEQFF; DNA: TGTGCCAGCAGCTTACCGGTGGGACTAGCGGCCTACAATGAGCAGTTCTTC
size: -; D: TRBD1; J: TRBJ1-1; V: TRBV5-4; CDR3: CASSLDRGLGTEAFF; DNA: TGTGCCAGCAGCTTGGACAGGGGGCTTGGCACTGAAGCTTTCTTT
size: -; D: -; J: TRBJ2-5; V: TRBV2; CDR3: CASRKVYPEAETQYF; DNA: TGTGCCAGCAGAAAGGTATATCCGGAAGCGGAGACCCAGTACTTC
size: few; D: TRBD2; J: TRBJ2-7; V: TRBV28; CDR3: CASSYIAASGSQYEQYF; DNA: TGTGCCAGCAGTTACATTGCGGCTAGCGGGAGCCAATACGAGCAGTACTTC
size: -; D: TRBD1; J: TRBJ1-1; V: TRBV7-9; CDR3: CASSRQGVSPEAFF; DNA: TGTGCCAGCAGCCGACAGGGGGTTTCCCCTGAAGCTTTCTTT
size: -; D: -; J: TRBJ1-1; V: TRBV5-8; CDR3: CASSSGNTEAFF; DNA: TGTGCCAGCAGTTCGGGTAACACTGAAGCTTTCTTT
size: few; D: TRBD1; J: TRBJ1-2; V: TRBV10-3; CDR3: CATDNRGGNYGYTF; DNA: TGTGCCACCGACAACAGGGGGGGGAACTATGGCTACACCTTC
size: -; D: TRBD1; J: TRBJ2-3; V: TRBV5-1; CDR3: CASSTGQGGTDTQYF; DNA: TGCGCCAGCAGCACGGGACAGGGTGGCACAGATACGCAGTATTTT
size: few; D: -; J: TRBJ1-3; V: TRBV4-3; CDR3: CASSQDMAPGNTIYF; DNA: TGCGCCAGCAGCCAAGATATGGCCCCTGGAAACACCATATATTTT
size: -; D: -; J: TRBJ2-1; V: TRBV6-6; CDR3: CASTLDVAATNEQFF; DNA: TGTGCCAGCACCCTGGACGTAGCGGCAACTAATGAGCAGTTCTTC
size: -; D: -; J: TRBJ1-1; V: TRBV4-1; CDR3: CASSQQNRVGTEAFF; DNA: TGCGCCAGCAGCCAACAAAACAGGGTGGGCACTGAAGCTTTCTTT
size: once; D: -; J: TRBJ1-1; V: TRBV14; CDR3: CASSPIQAMGEAFF; DNA: TGTGCCAGCAGCCCGATACAGGCAATGGGTGAAGCTTTCTTT
size: -; D: -; J: TRBJ2-5; V: TRBV5-5; CDR3: CASSFGSFRGQETQYF; DNA: TGTGCCAGCAGCTTTGGCAGCTTCAGGGGACAAGAGACCCAGTACTTC
size: -; D: -; J: TRBJ1-6; V: TRBV4-1; CDR3: CASSTQLNSPLHF; DNA: TGCGCCAGCAGCACTCAATTAAATTCACCCCTCCACTTT
size: -; D: -; J: TRBJ2-1; V: TRBV28; CDR3: CASSPRVGGNNEQFF; DNA: TGTGCCAGCAGTCCTAGGGTCGGGGGTAACAATGAGCAGTTCTTC
size: -; D: TRBD1; J: TRBJ1-1; V: TRBV18; CDR3: CASSPPRGTVAEAFF; DNA: TGTGCCAGCTCACCGCCACGTGGGACAGTGGCTGAAGCTTTCTTT
size: -; D: -; J: TRBJ1-6; V: TRBV7-2; CDR3: CASSLGSGNSPLHF; DNA: TGTGCCAGCAGCTTAGGGAGCGGGAATTCACCCCTCCACTTT
size: once; D: -; J: TRBJ2-3; V: TRBV5-5; CDR3: CASSRETGGSPDTQYF; DNA: TGTGCCAGCAGCAGGGAGACGGGGGGCTCCCCAGATACGCAGTATTTT
size: -; D: TRBD2; J: TRBJ2-3; V: TRBV4-1; CDR3: CASSHGGVTRRGTQYF; DNA: TGCGCCAGCAGCCACGGGGGGGTCACTCGGCGGGGTACGCAGTATTTT
size: -; D: -; J: TRBJ2-3; V: TRBV10-3; CDR3: CAISEAGLRTDTQYF; DNA: TGTGCCATCAGTGAGGCGGGTTTGAGGACAGATACGCAGTATTTT
size: -; D: -; J: TRBJ2-7; V: TRBV3-1/TRBV3-2; CDR3: CASSQGSSYEQYF; DNA: TGTGCCAGCAGCCAAGGCAGCTCCTACGAGCAGTACTTC